Shown below are 25 T cell receptor beta chains from a single sample sequenced in a study of shared clonotypes between healthy human individuals. Clones were read by immunoSEQ multiplex PCR, and TCRdb kept only the in-frame ones, dropping some. This sample yields more than 400,000 clones, of which roughly 80% are seen a single time; 10% to 15% belongs to the top ten. The sequenced sample consisted of PBMCs. Receptors originate from a woman in her forties in good health. Some clones in this sample may be carry-over from other donors' samples.

The rearrangement links TRBV30 to TRBJ2-7; D is unclear. V lost 0 bases to trimming and J lost 2 bases, with 5 bases between them. The CDR3 has 12 amino acids. Germline V gene lookup returns CDR1 GTSNPN and CDR2 SVGIG (reference sequence). CDR3 protein: CAWSVLPYEQYF. The CDR3, as DNA: TGTGCCTGGAGTGTACTCCCCTACGAGCAGTACTTC.

The chain recombines TRBV4-1 with TRBJ1-1, with TRBD1 matching 10 bases. The J segment lost 5 bases and the V segment lost 5 bases, leaving 8 bases of the junction unmatched. The germline V gene has CDR1 MGHRA and CDR2 YSYEKL. The CDR3 runs to 15 residues. In DNA form, the CDR3 reads TGCGCCAGCAGCTCGCCGGGGACAGGGGTGACTGAAGCTTTCTTT. It codes for CASSSPGTGVTEAFF.

In regard to this clone: A far larger clone is off by one base, so a read error is likely. Additional DNA sequences in this sample encode the identical CDR3. The J gene is TRBJ1-1, the V gene TRBV10-3; TRBD1 agrees at 7 bases. The CDR3 extends over 14 amino acids. In germline, CDR1 is ENHRY, CDR2 SYGVKD. CDR3 bases: TGTGCAATCAGTGCCGGGACAGTGAACACTGAAGCTTTCTTT. This sequence encodes CAISAGTVNTEAFF.

CDR3 sequence reads: CAISTRGSGELFF. CDR3 in DNA: TGTGCCATCAGCACTAGGGGGAGCGGGGAGCTGTTTTTT. The J gene is TRBJ2-2, the V gene TRBV10-3, with a weak D call TRBD1 (6 bases). This CDR3 contains 13 residues. V was pared by 6 bases and J by 7 bases, with 12 bases between. Germline loops: CDR1 ENHRY, CDR2 SYGVKD.

This clone was seen many times. CDR3 bases: TGCGCCAGCAGCCCCCCGGCCAACAGGGTTGGGTTTACTAACTATGGCTACACCTTC. Amino acid sequence: CASSPPANRVGFTNYGYTF. V gene TRBV4-1 combines with J gene TRBJ1-2; TRBD1 is a possible D gene (6 bases). Germline-derived CDR1 and CDR2 are MGHRA and YSYEKL. The V end was cut by 4 bases, the J end by 0 bases, with 24 bases between. The CDR3 extends over 19 amino acids.

The CDR3: CASSPGQLVGYTF. In DNA, the CDR3 is TGTGCCAGCAGCCCGGGACAGTTGGTTGGCTACACCTTC. V is TRBV7-2 and J is TRBJ1-2, with 7 bases that match TRBD1. There are 13 residues in the CDR3. Germline assignment: CDR1 SGHTA and CDR2 FQGNSA. The V and J ends lost 5 bases and 7 bases, in that order; junction bases with no gene match: 7.

The chain joins TRBV6-6 to TRBJ1-5; a weak D match, TRBD1 (6 bases). Germline CDR1 MNHNY, CDR2 SVGAGI (reference sequence). This CDR3 spans 15 amino acids. V lost 2 bases and J 4 bases, leaving 12 bases between the germline ends. The CDR3 DNA follows: TGTGCCAGCAGTTACGCCGGGACATCTAATCAGCCCCAGCATTTT. It is translated as CASSYAGTSNQPQHF.

The chain recombines TRBV10-2 with TRBJ2-3, with 7 bases aligning to TRBD1. With V trimmed by 4 bases and J by 1 base, 14 bases remained unmatched. In germline, CDR1 is WSHSY, CDR2 SAAADI. The CDR3 totals 18 residues. CDR3 bases: TGCGCCAGCAGTGGAAACGAAAGACAGGGTGCGGGCACAGATACGCAGTATTTT. It translates to CASSGNERQGAGTDTQYF.

The V gene is TRBV6-1, the J gene TRBJ2-1, with D unresolved. The germline V gene encodes CDR1 MNHNS and CDR2 SASEGT. V was shortened by 6 bases and J by 3 bases, with 15 bases between the two germline ends. This CDR3 has 15 amino acids. Here the CDR3 DNA reads TGTGCCAGCAGCCGAGCGACGCAAAACTACAATGAGCAGTTCTTC. This codes for CASSRATQNYNEQFF.

The V call is TRBV5-1, the J call TRBJ2-7; 7 nucleotides match TRBD2. The germline V gene has CDR1 SGHRS and CDR2 YFSETQ. This CDR3 is built from 14 residues. The trim removed 1 base at V and 6 bases at J, leaving 7 bases unmatched. CDR3 protein: CASSLPGTTGEQYF. The CDR3 region has the DNA TGCGCCAGCAGCTTGCCGGGGACTACCGGCGAGCAGTACTTC.

This chain links TRBV10-3 with TRBJ2-1, with TRBD1 as a possible D gene (5 bases). CDR3 size: 14 residues. The V gene's germline CDR1 is ENHRY and CDR2 SYGVKD. V lost 2 bases and J 8 bases, leaving 13 bases between the germline ends. CDR3: CAISEAGLVDEQFF. The DNA for the CDR3 is TGTGCCATCAGTGAGGCAGGGTTGGTCGATGAGCAGTTCTTC.

This clone has a handful of counts. The chain has TRBV10-2 and TRBJ1-1; a weak D match, TRBD1 (5 bases). The CDR3 is 13 residues long. CDR1 is WSHSY, CDR2 SAAADI, per germline. V dropped 6 bases and J dropped 3 bases, with 11 bases sitting between them. The CDR3 nucleotides are TGCGCCAGCAGCAGGGATACATACACTGAAGCTTTCTTT. It yields the protein CASSRDTYTEAFF.

To note about this clone: Other DNA sequences within the sample encode an identical CDR3. This chain joins TRBV18 and TRBJ2-2, with D unresolved. V lost 3 bases to trimming and J lost 2 bases, with 4 bases between them. CDR1 and CDR2 from the germline V gene are KGHSH and LQKENI. There are 13 residues in the CDR3. DNA for the CDR3: TGTGCCAGCTCACCCCAAAACACCGGGGAGCTGTTTTTT. Its translation: CASSPQNTGELFF.

For this clone: A far larger clone is off by one base, so a read error is likely. The V and J genes are TRBV28 and TRBJ2-1; D gene unclear. Germline assignment: CDR1 MDHEN and CDR2 SYDVKM. The CDR3 is 14 residues long. CDR3 nucleotide sequence: TGTGCCAGCAGTTTTCCGAGCTCCTACAATAAGCAGTTCTTC. Translation gives CASSFPSSYNKQFF.

On this clone: The likely explanation is a read error, given a far larger clone one base away. This chain connects TRBV25-1 to TRBJ1-1; possibly TRBD1 for D (6 bases). Germline CDR1 reads MGHDK; CDR2 reads SYGVNS. This CDR3 spans 17 amino acids. The CDR3 nucleotides are TGTGCCAGCAGTGAATATGCGACTGGGCAGGGGAACACTGAAGATTTCTTT. Translated: CASSEYATGQGNTEDFF.

The chain couples TRBV7-9 to TRBJ2-1, with D uncertain. The CDR3 length is 17 residues. CDR1 and CDR2 from the germline V gene are SEHNR and FQNEAQ (reference sequence). Trimming took off 3 bases at V and 5 bases at J, with 20 bases between the two ends. The CDR3, as DNA: TGTGCCAGCAGCTTGAGGAGAGCTAGGGCAATCGACAATGAGCAGTTCTTC. Translated: CASSLRRARAIDNEQFF. Based on the CDR3 plus reference TRBV7-9 and TRBJ2-1, the full variable domain is DTGVSQNPRHKITKRGQNVTFRCDPISEHNRLYWYRQTLGQGPEFLTYFQNEAQLEKSRLLSDRFSAERPKGSFSTLEIQRTEQGDSAMYLCASSLRRARAIDNEQFFGPGTRLTVL.

This clone was seen more than once but under ten times. A far larger clone lies a single base away; this is likely a read error. This rearrangement joins TRBV6-5 to TRBJ2-2; D not certain. This CDR3 has 15 amino acids. V was cut by 0 bases and J by 1 base, with 6 bases left in between. Germline loops: CDR1 MNHEY, CDR2 SVGAGI. The CDR3 DNA is TGTGCCAGCAGTTACTCGGCGGTGAACACCGGGGAGCTGTTTTTT. Its translation is CASSYSAVNTGELFF.

A remark on this clone: The sample holds other DNA sequences that translate to the same CDR3. The chain employs TRBV19 and TRBJ2-5, with 7 bases lining up with TRBD2. J gave up 2 bases and V 4 bases, and 4 bases lay outside the gene matches. CDR1 and CDR2 (germline): LNHDA, SQIVND (reference sequence). This CDR3 spans 14 amino acids. In DNA, the CDR3 is TGTGCCAGTAGTACTCCGGGACTACAAGAGACCCAGTACTTC. It yields the protein CASSTPGLQETQYF. The entire variable domain, with the rest obtained from reference TRBV19 and TRBJ2-5, is as follows: DGGITQSPKYLFRKEGQNVTLSCEQNLNHDAMYWYRQDPGQGLRLIYYSQIVNDFQKGDIAEGYSVSREKKESFPLTVTSAQKNPTAFYLCASSTPGLQETQYFGPGTRLLVL.

A word on this clone: This same CDR3 is encoded by further DNA sequences in the sample. The chain joins TRBV7-8 to TRBJ2-1; D remains ambiguous. The V and J ends lost 1 base and 3 bases respectively, with 4 bases between them. CDR1 is SGHVS, CDR2 FQNEAQ, per germline. The CDR3 runs 13 residues. The CDR3: CASSLDFYNEQFF. As DNA, the CDR3 is TGTGCCAGCAGCTTAGATTTCTACAATGAGCAGTTCTTC.

Turning to this clone: A read error is possible here, since a much larger clone lies one base away. The CDR3 sequence is CASSPSQGSGEQHF. Here the CDR3 DNA reads TGTGCCAGCAGCCCCTCGCAGGGGTCAGGAGAGCAGCACTTC. The V call is TRBV5-4, the J call TRBJ2-7, with a weak D call TRBD1 (6 bases). Germline V gene data show CDR1 as SGHNT and CDR2 as YYREEE (reference sequence). The CDR3 sequence is 14 residues long. Drawing the rest from reference TRBV5-4 and TRBJ2-7, the complete variable domain is ETGVTQSPTHLIKTRGQQVTLRCSSQSGHNTVSWYQQALGQGPQFIFQYYREEENGRGNFPPRFSGLQFPNYSSELNVNALELDDSALYLCASSPSQGSGEQHFGPGTRLTVT.

The rearrangement uses TRBV10-3 and TRBJ1-3; D ambiguous. The germline V gene encodes CDR1 ENHRY and CDR2 SYGVKD. Trimming pared 8 bases from V and 0 bases from J, leaving 11 bases between. The CDR3 sequence is 14 residues long. In nucleotides, the CDR3 is TGTGCCATCCAGGACGGTCTCTCTGGAAACACCATATATTTT. This sequence encodes CAIQDGLSGNTIYF.

A word on this clone: A read error is the likely source, as a far larger clone sits one nucleotide away. Other DNA sequences in the same sample also yield this CDR3. This chain joins TRBV25-1 and TRBJ2-4; D might be TRBD2 (6 bases). The CDR3 covers 17 residues. In germline, CDR1 is MGHDK, CDR2 SYGVNS. V lost 4 bases and J lost 0, with 16 bases in between. CDR3 region: CASSGRVAGSAKNIQYF. For the CDR3, the DNA is TGTGCCAGCAGTGGACGGGTGGCGGGATCAGCCAAAAACATTCAGTACTTC.

J is TRBJ2-5 and V is TRBV4-1; TRBD2 matches 16 bases. Germline assignment: CDR1 MGHRA and CDR2 YSYEKL. Trimming at V came to 2 bases and at J to 4 bases, leaving 4 bases not matched to a gene. This CDR3 spans 17 amino acids. The CDR3 spells CASSQLGLAGGGETQYF. The CDR3 coding sequence is TGCGCCAGCAGCCAATTGGGACTAGCGGGAGGGGGAGAGACCCAGTACTTC.

About this clone itself: A far bigger clonotype differs at one base, so this is likely a read error. This sample also contains other DNA sequences that code for the same CDR3. The gene calls are TRBV29-1 and TRBJ1-5; TRBD1 matches at 9 bases. J was trimmed by 5 bases and V by 6 bases; bases with no gene match: 8. This CDR3 has 14 amino acids. Germline CDR1 and CDR2: SQVTM and ANQGSEA. The CDR3 spells CSVGGQGDHQPQHF. The CDR3 DNA reads TGCAGCGTCGGGGGACAGGGTGATCATCAGCCCCAGCATTTT.

The rearrangement joins TRBV14 to TRBJ2-7, with TRBD2 as a possible D gene (5 bases). CDR1 and CDR2 (germline): SGHDN, FVKESK. The V end lost 0 bases, the J end lost 2 bases, and 11 bases lay between the germline ends. The CDR3 has 15 residues. CDR3 protein: CASSQEPGNPYEQYF. The DNA of the CDR3 is TGTGCCAGCAGCCAAGAGCCGGGAAACCCCTACGAGCAGTACTTC.